The 32 T cell receptor beta chains below were found in one sample sequenced in a study of cytomegalovirus exposure and HLA in healthy donors. It was with 60 Vbeta and 13 Jbeta primers that the PCR ran. The data were produced by immunoSEQ multiplex PCR, yet TCRdb's version contains in-frame clones alone and is incomplete. Of some 130,000 clones listed, just under 85% are singletons. The specimen sequenced was PBMCs. The receptor set was obtained from a boy aged 2 to 10 in good health and CMV-seronegative.

The chain combines TRBV7-9 with TRBJ2-5; D not resolved. V lost 1 base to trimming and J lost 5 bases, with 11 bases between them. The V gene's germline CDR1 is SEHNR and CDR2 FQNEAQ (reference sequence). This CDR3 contains 14 residues. DNA of the CDR3: TGTGCCAGCAGCTTAGACCTAGAGAAGGAGACCCAGTACTTC. Residues: CASSLDLEKETQYF.

In its sample, this clone was seen once. The chain employs TRBV9 and TRBJ2-2, with 9 positions matching TRBD1. The CDR3 has 20 residues. V shed 4 bases, J shed 2 bases, and the junction held 18 bases outside the gene matches. The germline gives CDR1 SGDLS, CDR2 YYNGEE. This CDR3 is CASSPHPDRGPEVNTGELFF. The CDR3 DNA sequence: TGTGCCAGCAGCCCTCACCCGGACAGGGGCCCAGAAGTCAACACCGGGGAGCTGTTTTTT. Complete variable domain (other parts from reference TRBV9 and TRBJ2-2): DSGVTQTPKHLITATGQRVTLRCSPRSGDLSVYWYQQSLDQGLQFLIQYYNGEERAKGNILERFSAQQFPDLHSELNLSSLELGDSALYFCASSPHPDRGPEVNTGELFFGEGSRLTVL.

In DNA form, the CDR3 reads TGCGCCAGCAGCTTGGAGGGACAGGGGGAAACTGAAGCTTTCTTT. It yields the protein CASSLEGQGETEAFF. This sequence joins TRBV5-1 and TRBJ1-1; the match to TRBD1 covers 11 bases. The CDR3 spans 15 residues. Unmatched junction bases numbered 3, after V lost 0 bases and J lost 5 bases. CDR1 and CDR2 from the germline V gene are SGHRS and YFSETQ.

This chain uses TRBV5-8 with TRBJ2-1; tentatively, D is TRBD2 (5 bases). V was cut by 2 bases and J by 8 bases, with 20 bases left in between. The CDR3 sequence is 16 residues long. Per germline, CDR1 SGHTS and CDR2 YDEGEE. The CDR3 nucleotides read TGTGCCAGCAGCTTTAGGTCGGTACGGGGAAGGGATGAGCAGTTCTTC. Translated, it gives CASSFRSVRGRDEQFF.

This clone was picked up one time. Here the CDR3 DNA reads TGTGCCAGTAGTATCAAAGGAGTGGCATCCTACGAGCAGTACTTC. Its translation: CASSIKGVASYEQYF. The chain joins TRBV19 to TRBJ2-7; D is unresolved. This CDR3 spans 15 amino acids. Per germline, CDR1 LNHDA and CDR2 SQIVND (reference sequence). Trimming stripped 3 bases from V and 1 base from J, with 13 bases between.

The chain is built from TRBV6-5 and TRBJ2-2; no reliable D call. Deletions cut 6 bases from V and 7 bases from J, with 6 bases between. Germline assignment: CDR1 MNHEY and CDR2 SVGAGI. The CDR3 is made up of 11 amino acids. The CDR3 reads CASSRLGELFF. In DNA form, the CDR3 reads TGTGCCAGCAGCAGACTCGGGGAGCTGTTTTTT.

This chain links TRBV9 with TRBJ1-3; D ambiguous. V dropped 4 bases and J dropped 2 bases, with 13 bases sitting between them. CDR3 length equals 15 residues. From germline, CDR1 is SGDLS and CDR2 YYNGEE. The CDR3 sequence is CASSTTGGTGNTIYF. CDR3 DNA: TGTGCCAGCAGCACCACCGGAGGGACTGGAAACACCATATATTTT.

This chain joins TRBV6-6 and TRBJ2-7; D perhaps matches TRBD1 (6 bases). This CDR3 has 12 amino acids. Trimming left V 5 bases short and J 5 bases short, with 10 bases between. The germline V gene encodes CDR1 MNHNY and CDR2 SVGAGI (reference sequence). CDR3 in DNA: TGTGCCAGCAGTACAGGGTCTAACGAGCAGTACTTC. Protein sequence: CASSTGSNEQYF.

About this clone itself: The same CDR3 is also encoded by other DNA sequences in this sample. V is TRBV5-1 and J is TRBJ2-1, with D possibly being TRBD2 (7 bases). Per the germline V gene, CDR1 is SGHRS and CDR2 is YFSETQ. The CDR3 length is 16 residues. V lost 0 bases and J lost 5, with 15 bases in between. CDR3 region: CASSLVGGGKHNEQFF. The CDR3 bases are TGCGCCAGCAGCTTGGTAGGGGGGGGAAAACACAATGAGCAGTTCTTC.

This clone was seen only a few times. Compared with germline, one end of the junction differs, possibly owing to a read error. CDR3 in amino acids: CASSYSNSRNHRGAVF. CDR3 sequence (DNA): TGTGCCAGCAGTTACTCGAATAGCAGGAATCACCGGGGAGCTGTTTTT. The V and J genes are TRBV6-6 and TRBJ2-2, with D possibly matching TRBD2 (5 bases). Germline CDR1 MNHNY, CDR2 SVGAGI (reference sequence). This CDR3 contains 16 residues.

The rearrangement links TRBV2 to TRBJ2-5, with a weak D call TRBD2 (6 bases). The CDR3 has 14 residues. V was pared by 5 bases and J by 5 bases, with 15 bases between. Germline CDR1 is SNHLY and CDR2 is FYNNEI. In DNA, the CDR3 is TGTGCCAGCAGTCTCGGGGGTCTCCTTGAGACCCAGTACTTC. Its protein product is CASSLGGLLETQYF.

This clone has more than one count but fewer than ten. This chain joins TRBV4-3 and TRBJ2-1, with 9 positions matching TRBD2. The CDR3 contains 22 residues. Trimming at V came to 0 bases and at J to 8 bases, leaving 26 bases not matched to a gene. Germline V gives CDR1 LGHNA, CDR2 YSLEER. CDR3 protein: CASSQDLYGGGVRDPVFDEQFF. The CDR3 nucleotides are TGCGCCAGCAGCCAAGATCTGTACGGCGGGGGGGTCAGGGACCCAGTTTTCGATGAGCAGTTCTTC.

Notes on this clone: Other DNA sequences within the sample encode an identical CDR3. The chain is built from TRBV18 and TRBJ2-3, with D possibly TRBD1 on 5 matching bases. The germline V gene has CDR1 KGHSH and CDR2 LQKENI. The CDR3 runs to 14 residues. V was cut by 3 bases and J by 1 base, with 8 bases left in between. In nucleotides, the CDR3 is TGTGCCAGCTCACCCCCCAGGGGCACAGATACGCAGTATTTT. As protein: CASSPPRGTDTQYF.

There are a few counts of this clone. The gene calls are TRBV29-1 and TRBJ2-5; D is possibly TRBD1 (6 bases). This CDR3 comprises 16 residues. Trimming took off 6 bases at V and 3 bases at J, with 23 bases between the two ends. Germline V CDR1 and CDR2: SQVTM, ANQGSEA. Here the CDR3 reads CSVMVDHPPGEETQYF. The CDR3 DNA is TGCAGCGTAATGGTGGACCATCCTCCAGGGGAAGAGACCCAGTACTTC.

This clone has a single count. The rearrangement links TRBV25-1 to TRBJ2-4; 12 nucleotides align to TRBD2. Trimming took 6 bases from V and 10 from J; bases not matched to a gene: 1. Per the germline V gene, CDR1 is MGHDK and CDR2 is SYGVNS. The CDR3 loop spans 12 amino acids. For the CDR3, the DNA is TGTGCCAGCAGACTAGCGGGAGGTATTCAGTACTTC. Translation gives CASRLAGGIQYF.

The J gene is TRBJ1-5, the V gene TRBV2; 12 bases are shared with TRBD1. Trimming removed 2 bases from V and 0 bases from J; junction bases left unmatched: 14. CDR1 and CDR2 from the germline V gene are SNHLY and FYNNEI. This CDR3 contains 21 residues. CDR3 sequence: CASSERMGQGASIYSNQPQHF. DNA for the CDR3: TGTGCCAGCAGTGAAAGAATGGGACAGGGGGCCTCCATTTATAGCAATCAGCCCCAGCATTTT.

This chain uses TRBV7-2 with TRBJ2-1; no reliable D call. Per the germline V gene, CDR1 is SGHTA and CDR2 is FQGNSA. Trimming left V 0 bases short and J 6 bases short, with 6 bases between. The CDR3 runs to 13 residues. CDR3 amino acids: CASSLAIGNEQFF. The DNA for the CDR3 is TGTGCCAGCAGCTTAGCGATCGGCAATGAGCAGTTCTTC. Full variable domain (rest looked up from reference TRBV7-2 and TRBJ2-1): GAGVSQSPSNKVTEKGKDVELRCDPISGHTALYWYRQSLGQGLEFLIYFQGNSAPDKSGLPSDRFSAERTGGSVSTLTIQRTQQEDSAVYLCASSLAIGNEQFFGPGTRLTVL.

V and J are TRBV25-1 and TRBJ1-1; possibly TRBD1 for D (5 bases). This CDR3 region has 16 residues. Germline values: CDR1 MGHDK, CDR2 SYGVNS. Trimming left V 2 bases short and J 2 bases short, with 15 bases between. DNA for the CDR3: TGTGCCAGCAGTGAACCCTCGGGGGAGATCAACACTGAAGCTTTCTTT. Its translation: CASSEPSGEINTEAFF.

This chain joins TRBV7-6 and TRBJ2-1, with 7 bases aligning to TRBD1. This CDR3 region has 15 residues. CDR1 is SGHVS and CDR2 is FNYEAQ in the germline V gene. Germline trimming cut 0 bases from V and 1 base from J; bases unmatched to any gene: 0. The CDR3 is CASSLARGSYNEQFF. CDR3 nucleotides: TGTGCCAGCAGCTTAGCCAGGGGGTCCTACAATGAGCAGTTCTTC.

V and J are TRBV14 and TRBJ2-1; 13 positions agree with TRBD2. Germline V gives CDR1 SGHDN, CDR2 FVKESK. This CDR3 spans 18 amino acids. Trimming at V came to 1 base and at J to 4 bases, leaving 7 bases not matched to a gene. CDR3 loop: CASSQVGTSGILYNEQFF. In DNA, the CDR3 is TGTGCCAGCAGCCAAGTGGGGACTAGCGGGATACTTTACAATGAGCAGTTCTTC.

The chain recombines TRBV6-5 with TRBJ1-4; 7 positions match TRBD1. Germline loops: CDR1 MNHEY, CDR2 SVGAGI. This CDR3 spans 14 amino acids. The junction had 7 bases not matched to a gene; V was cut back by 4 bases and J by 8 bases. The CDR3 nucleotides read TGTGCCAGCAGTTTGACAGGGAGAGGAGAAAAACTGTTTTTT. Encoded protein: CASSLTGRGEKLFF.

J is TRBJ2-1 and V is TRBV28, with TRBD2 identical over 13 bases. The CDR3 runs 17 residues. From germline, CDR1 is MDHEN and CDR2 SYDVKM. Germline trimming cut 8 bases from V and 3 bases from J; bases unmatched to any gene: 10. The CDR3 region is CASGSPGTSGVYNEQFF. The CDR3 DNA sequence: TGTGCCAGCGGCTCCCCCGGGACTAGCGGGGTCTACAATGAGCAGTTCTTC.

The V gene is TRBV28, the J gene TRBJ2-1, with 10 bases aligning to TRBD2. CDR3 length equals 16 residues. The germline gives CDR1 MDHEN, CDR2 SYDVKM. With 6 bases clipped from V and 0 bases from J, the junction kept 5 bases outside the gene matches. The CDR3 DNA follows: TGTGCCAGCAGCGTTTCTAGCGGGGGCTCCTACAATGAGCAGTTCTTC. Its translation is CASSVSSGGSYNEQFF.

This chain joins TRBV2 and TRBJ1-6; D perhaps matches TRBD1 (6 bases). CDR1 is SNHLY, CDR2 FYNNEI, per germline. Deletions cut 6 bases from V and 0 bases from J, with 18 bases between. The CDR3 totals 18 residues. In DNA, the CDR3 is TGTGCCAGCAGAAAGGCTGAGGGGGATGGCTCCTATAATTCACCCCTCCACTTT. Translating it yields CASRKAEGDGSYNSPLHF. The entire variable domain, with the rest obtained from reference TRBV2 and TRBJ1-6, is as follows: EPEVTQTPSHQVTQMGQEVILRCVPISNHLYFYWYRQILGQKVEFLVSFYNNEISEKSEIFDDQFSVERPDGSNFTLKIRSTKLEDSAMYFCASRKAEGDGSYNSPLHFGNGTRLTVT.

The rearrangement joins TRBV7-8 to TRBJ2-2; a possible D gene is TRBD1 (5 bases). The V gene lost 0 bases and the J gene lost 6 bases, with 11 bases spanning the gap. The CDR3 is 15 residues long. Germline V gene lookup returns CDR1 SGHVS and CDR2 FQNEAQ. The CDR3 protein is CASSLALPGPGELFF. CDR3 in DNA: TGTGCCAGCAGCTTAGCGCTCCCAGGGCCCGGGGAGCTGTTTTTT.

The chain has TRBV4-1 and TRBJ1-1; D perhaps matches TRBD1 (5 bases). Trimming stripped 0 bases from V and 3 bases from J, with 5 bases between. Germline CDR1 MGHRA, CDR2 YSYEKL. The CDR3 loop spans 13 amino acids. The CDR3 region is CASSQDRDTEAFF. The CDR3 bases are TGCGCCAGCAGCCAAGACAGGGACACTGAAGCTTTCTTT.

The V call is TRBV6-5, the J call TRBJ1-1, with 9 nucleotides matching TRBD1. The CDR3 runs 14 residues. V lost 5 bases and J lost 4; bases outside the gene matches: 5. Per germline, CDR1 MNHEY and CDR2 SVGAGI. CDR3 in amino acids: CASSPLTGGTEAFF. CDR3 DNA: TGTGCCAGCAGTCCTTTGACAGGGGGCACTGAAGCTTTCTTT.

This chain joins TRBV21-1 and TRBJ1-1; the listed D gene, TRBD1, was not tested against the DNA. TRBV21-1 represents a pseudogene. This CDR3 spans 14 amino acids. The CDR3 reads CASSKFSGLTEAFF. The CDR3 coding sequence is TGTGCCAGCAGCAAATTTTCAGGGCTCACTGAAGCTTTCTTT.

The V gene is TRBV11-2, the J gene TRBJ2-7, with D possibly TRBD2 on 6 matching bases. Germline CDR1 SGHAT, CDR2 FQNNGV. The V gene lost 3 bases and the J gene lost 7 bases, with 10 bases spanning the gap. This CDR3 has 12 amino acids. This CDR3 is CASSFPSGEQYF. CDR3 DNA: TGTGCCAGCAGCTTCCCGAGCGGGGAGCAGTACTTC.

This clone was found a few times. The CDR3 spells CASKGQGVTGELFF. The CDR3 nucleotides are TGTGCCAGCAAGGGCCAGGGGGTCACCGGGGAGCTGTTTTTT. The V call is TRBV6-5, the J call TRBJ2-2, with 7 bases fitting TRBD1. Germline CDR1 reads MNHEY; CDR2 reads SVGAGI. The CDR3 covers 14 residues. The trim removed 7 bases at V and 4 bases at J, leaving 6 bases unmatched.

CDR3 DNA sequence: TGTGCCAGCAGAAGACCCGGGGGATCTATCTTGAACACTGAAGCTTTCTTT. It translates to CASRRPGGSILNTEAFF. V gene TRBV7-9 combines with J gene TRBJ1-1; D possibly corresponds to TRBD1 (5 bases). Germline values: CDR1 SEHNR, CDR2 FQNEAQ (reference sequence). V was shortened by 6 bases and J by 0 bases, with 20 bases between the two germline ends. The CDR3 has 17 residues. The variable domain in full, completed from reference TRBV7-9 and TRBJ1-1, reads DTGVSQNPRHKITKRGQNVTFRCDPISEHNRLYWYRQTLGQGPEFLTYFQNEAQLEKSRLLSDRFSAERPKGSFSTLEIQRTEQGDSAMYLCASRRPGGSILNTEAFFGQGTRLTVV.

The chain has TRBV5-8 and TRBJ2-5; D may be TRBD1 (5 bases). Germline loops: CDR1 SGHTS, CDR2 YDEGEE. There are 11 residues in the CDR3. V lost 1 base to trimming and J lost 7 bases, with 5 bases between them. The CDR3: CASSLRGTQYF. DNA for the CDR3: TGTGCCAGCAGCTTGAGGGGGACCCAGTACTTC.